These T cell receptor beta chains were read from a single sample in a study of cytomegalovirus exposure and HLA in healthy donors. TCRdb's table, derived via immunoSEQ multiplex PCR, lists solely in-frame clones and lacks some. This repertoire includes tens of thousands of clones. Material for sequencing was PBMCs. Every receptor here comes from a woman in her 30s in good health and CMV-seropositive. Each CDR3 is given with its conserved first and last residue. Each record gives: CDR3 protein, CDR3 DNA, J gene, V gene, D gene. D genes are given only for firm matches.

CDR3aa: CAVSGSEETQYF; CDR3nt: TGTGCCGTCAGCGGGAGCGAAGAGACCCAGTACTTC; j_gene: TRBJ2-5; v_gene: TRBV19; d_gene: TRBD2
CDR3aa: CASSLRLAAGYTF; CDR3nt: TGTGCCAGCAGTTTAAGGCTTGCGGCTGGCTACACCTTC; j_gene: TRBJ1-2; v_gene: TRBV28; d_gene: -
CDR3aa: CASSEQKGGAEEKLFF; CDR3nt: TGTGCCAGCAGTGAACAGAAAGGGGGCGCAGAGGAAAAACTGTTTTTT; j_gene: TRBJ1-4; v_gene: TRBV6-1; d_gene: TRBD1
CDR3aa: CASSFGQGATNEKLFF; CDR3nt: TGTGCCAGCAGCTTCGGACAGGGGGCAACTAATGAAAAACTGTTTTTT; j_gene: TRBJ1-4; v_gene: TRBV5-6; d_gene: TRBD1
CDR3aa: CASSFRTADQPQHF; CDR3nt: TGTGCCAGCAGTTTCCGGACAGCCGATCAGCCCCAGCATTTT; j_gene: TRBJ1-5; v_gene: TRBV27; d_gene: -
CDR3aa: CAWSRTGGSTEAFF; CDR3nt: TGTGCCTGGAGTAGAACAGGGGGCTCTACTGAAGCTTTCTTT; j_gene: TRBJ1-1; v_gene: TRBV30; d_gene: TRBD1
CDR3aa: CASSAFGDSGNTIYF; CDR3nt: TGTGCCAGCAGTGCGTTCGGGGACTCTGGAAACACCATATATTTT; j_gene: TRBJ1-3; v_gene: TRBV9; d_gene: -
CDR3aa: CASSDSSGGNYEQYF; CDR3nt: TGTGCCAGCAGTGACTCTAGCGGGGGCAACTACGAGCAGTACTTC; j_gene: TRBJ2-7; v_gene: TRBV2; d_gene: TRBD2
CDR3aa: CASSPGGSGGAGSYNEQFF; CDR3nt: TGTGCCAGCAGCCCCGGGGGTAGCGGGGGGGCGGGGTCCTACAATGAGCAGTTCTTC; j_gene: TRBJ2-1; v_gene: TRBV7-9; d_gene: TRBD2
CDR3aa: CASSPALDRPENTGELFF; CDR3nt: TGTGCCAGCAGCCCAGCCCTGGACAGGCCCGAGAACACCGGGGAGCTGTTTTTT; j_gene: TRBJ2-2; v_gene: TRBV7-9; d_gene: TRBD1
CDR3aa: CASSLKRGGPAGELFF; CDR3nt: TGTGCCAGCAGCTTAAAGCGGGGGGGCCCTGCCGGGGAGCTGTTTTTT; j_gene: TRBJ2-2; v_gene: TRBV7-9; d_gene: TRBD2
CDR3aa: CASSSYSPNTGELFF; CDR3nt: TGTGCCAGCAGTTCGTACAGCCCGAACACCGGGGAGCTGTTTTTT; j_gene: TRBJ2-2; v_gene: TRBV27; d_gene: -
CDR3aa: CASSFYAGSSGNTIYF; CDR3nt: TGTGCCAGCAGCTTTTATGCGGGGAGCTCTGGAAACACCATATATTTT; j_gene: TRBJ1-3; v_gene: TRBV7-6; d_gene: -
CDR3aa: CASSEGAGGASTEAFF; CDR3nt: TGTGCCAGCAGTGAAGGGGCAGGGGGCGCGTCCACTGAAGCTTTCTTT; j_gene: TRBJ1-1; v_gene: TRBV6-1; d_gene: TRBD1
CDR3aa: CASRAGAAGDTIYF; CDR3nt: TGTGCCAGCAGGGCGGGGGCCGCAGGGGACACCATATATTTT; j_gene: TRBJ1-3; v_gene: TRBV2; d_gene: -
CDR3aa: CASSIQGTGTEAFF; CDR3nt: TGTGCCAGTAGTATTCAGGGGACAGGGACTGAAGCTTTCTTT; j_gene: TRBJ1-1; v_gene: TRBV19; d_gene: TRBD1
CDR3aa: CASSGGQGAYEQYF; CDR3nt: TGTGCCAGCAGTGGGGGACAGGGGGCTTACGAGCAGTACTTC; j_gene: TRBJ2-7; v_gene: TRBV27; d_gene: TRBD1
CDR3aa: CASRPGQEPYEQYF; CDR3nt: TGTGCCAGCAGACCCGGACAGGAACCCTACGAGCAGTACTTC; j_gene: TRBJ2-7; v_gene: TRBV6-8; d_gene: TRBD1
CDR3aa: CASSPKTSGSYEQYF; CDR3nt: TGTGCCAGCAGTCCAAAGACTAGCGGCTCCTACGAGCAGTACTTC; j_gene: TRBJ2-7; v_gene: TRBV25-1; d_gene: TRBD2
CDR3aa: CASSTGQLGTEAFF; CDR3nt: TGCGCCAGCAGCACCGGACAGCTTGGCACTGAAGCTTTCTTT; j_gene: TRBJ1-1; v_gene: TRBV5-1; d_gene: -
CDR3aa: CASSPAAGGGYTF; CDR3nt: TGTGCCAGCAGCCCGGCGGCAGGGGGAGGCTACACCTTC; j_gene: TRBJ1-2; v_gene: TRBV5-6; d_gene: TRBD1
CDR3aa: CASSEPRQTSEKLFF; CDR3nt: TGTGCCAGCAGTGAACCCCGACAGACGAGTGAAAAACTGTTTTTT; j_gene: TRBJ1-4; v_gene: TRBV25-1; d_gene: -
CDR3aa: CASSREGRAAGAFF; CDR3nt: TGTGCCAGTAGTCGAGAGGGAAGGGCAGCGGGGGCTTTCTTT; j_gene: TRBJ1-1; v_gene: TRBV19; d_gene: -
CDR3aa: CASSPMTGRSNTEAFF; CDR3nt: TGTGCCAGCAGCCCCATGACAGGTCGGTCGAACACTGAAGCTTTCTTT; j_gene: TRBJ1-1; v_gene: TRBV13; d_gene: -
CDR3aa: CASSYRTGTNTGELFF; CDR3nt: TGTGCCAGCAGCTACCGGACAGGGACGAACACCGGGGAGCTGTTTTTT; j_gene: TRBJ2-2; v_gene: TRBV5-6; d_gene: TRBD1
CDR3aa: CARQGEDEKLFF; CDR3nt: TGTGCCCGCCAGGGGGAGGATGAAAAACTGTTTTTT; j_gene: TRBJ1-4; v_gene: TRBV30; d_gene: TRBD1
CDR3aa: CASSFVRVRGGHEQYF; CDR3nt: TGTGCCAGCAGTTTTGTTAGGGTTCGGGGTGGCCACGAGCAGTACTTC; j_gene: TRBJ2-7; v_gene: TRBV27; d_gene: -
CDR3aa: CASSVLAGNEQFF; CDR3nt: TGTGCCAGCAGCGTGCTAGCTGGAAATGAGCAGTTCTTC; j_gene: TRBJ2-1; v_gene: TRBV9; d_gene: -
CDR3aa: CASIDGTGKAFF; CDR3nt: TGTGCCAGCATCGATGGGACAGGGAAAGCTTTCTTT; j_gene: TRBJ1-1; v_gene: TRBV7-6; d_gene: TRBD1
CDR3aa: CASKGANGQPQHF; CDR3nt: TGTGCGTCCAAGGGGGCTAACGGTCAGCCCCAGCATTTT; j_gene: TRBJ1-5; v_gene: TRBV30; d_gene: TRBD1
CDR3aa: CASSESPGNSNQPQHF; CDR3nt: TGCGCCAGCAGTGAGAGTCCCGGGAATAGCAATCAGCCCCAGCATTTT; j_gene: TRBJ1-5; v_gene: TRBV10-2; d_gene: -
CDR3aa: CASSLDDSTEAFF; CDR3nt: TGTGCCAGCAGTTTAGATGACAGCACTGAAGCTTTCTTT; j_gene: TRBJ1-1; v_gene: TRBV28; d_gene: -
CDR3aa: CAWGGQVDSPLHF; CDR3nt: TGTGCCTGGGGGGGACAGGTAGATTCACCCCTCCACTTT; j_gene: TRBJ1-6; v_gene: TRBV30; d_gene: TRBD1
CDR3aa: CASSHPGRGNEQFF; CDR3nt: TGTGCCAGTAGTCACCCGGGCCGAGGGAATGAGCAGTTCTTC; j_gene: TRBJ2-1; v_gene: TRBV19; d_gene: -
CDR3aa: CASSLVFWTAEEQYF; CDR3nt: TGTGCCAGCAGCTTGGTTTTCTGGACAGCGGAAGAGCAGTACTTC; j_gene: TRBJ2-7; v_gene: TRBV5-6; d_gene: -